The rows below give T cell receptor beta chains drawn from one sample of a study of OX40 agonist ivuxolimab in advanced cancers. The method was immunoSEQ multiplex PCR; TCRdb's version includes in-frame clones alone and lacks a portion of them. The repertoire holds tens of thousands of clones, with about nine tenths as singletons. The input for sequencing was CD4+ or CD8+ T cells sorted from blood, taken in a trial of the OX40 agonist ivuxolimab. The receptors were sampled from an adult with an advanced solid tumor such as melanoma, head and neck, liver or kidney cancer. The CDR3 runs from the conserved cysteine through the conserved F or W. Each record gives: J gene, clone size, D gene, V gene, CDR3 protein, CDR3 DNA. A D gene is named only where the DNA matches it firmly. Clone size appears in some rows only: once, few, many, or a class for an expanded clone.

TRBJ2-1 . TRBD2 TRBV19 CASSAGTRGYNEQFF TGTGCCAGTAGCGCCGGGACTAGGGGCTACAATGAGCAGTTCTTC
TRBJ2-7 . . TRBV6-1 CASRYSLQEQYF TGTGCCAGCAGATACAGCCTTCAGGAGCAGTACTTC
TRBJ2-3 . TRBD2 TRBV5-1 CASSWQASGASSTDTQYF TGCGCCAGCAGCTGGCAAGCTAGCGGGGCATCTAGCACAGATACGCAGTATTTT
TRBJ2-1 . TRBD2 TRBV19 CASSIGTRGGYEQFF TGTGCCAGTAGTATAGGGACTAGGGGCGGATATGAGCAGTTCTTC
TRBJ2-4 . . TRBV7-8 CASSSDPGGNIQYF TGTGCCAGCAGCTCGGACCCCGGGGGCAACATTCAGTACTTC
TRBJ2-7 . TRBD2 TRBV7-2 CASSTTGLAGPYEQYF TGTGCCAGCAGCACAACGGGACTAGCGGGACCCTACGAGCAGTACTTC
TRBJ2-3 . . TRBV7-9 CASSATSTYTDTQYF TGTGCCAGCAGCGCTACTAGCACTTACACAGATACGCAGTATTTT
TRBJ1-4 . . TRBV10-2 CASSGGGGQGATNEKLFF TGCGCCAGCAGTGGGGGCGGCGGGCAGGGAGCAACTAATGAAAAACTGTTTTTT
TRBJ2-2 . . TRBV7-9 CASTDRGTGELFF TGTGCCAGCACCGACCGGGGCACCGGGGAGCTGTTTTTT
TRBJ2-3 . . TRBV5-1 CASRRNGDDTQYF TGCGCCAGCAGACGGAATGGAGACGATACGCAGTATTTT
TRBJ2-1 . TRBD1 TRBV9 CASSESGTGAYNEQFF TGTGCCAGCAGCGAATCCGGGACAGGCGCCTACAATGAGCAGTTCTTC
TRBJ2-7 . . TRBV27 CASSVRVGYEQYF TGTGCCAGCAGTGTTCGTGTAGGGTACGAGCAGTACTTC
TRBJ2-1 . . TRBV5-1 CASSRGDHAHNEQFF TGCGCCAGCTCACGAGGAGACCACGCCCACAATGAGCAGTTCTTC
TRBJ2-3 . . TRBV7-3 CASSLDSTDTQYF TGTGCCAGCAGCTTGGATAGCACAGATACGCAGTATTTT
TRBJ1-3 . . TRBV27 CASSLGSGNTIYF TGTGCCAGCAGTTTAGGGTCCGGAAACACCATATATTTT
TRBJ2-5 few . TRBV19 CASSTNTFQETQYF TGTGCCAGTAGTACCAACACCTTCCAAGAGACCCAGTACTTC
TRBJ2-4 few . TRBV4-1 CASSQEAGWVKNIQYF TGCGCCAGCAGCCAAGAAGCCGGGTGGGTCAAAAACATTCAGTACTTC
TRBJ1-3 . . TRBV6-1 CASSAWDSSGNTIYF TGTGCCAGCAGTGCATGGGACTCCTCTGGAAACACCATATATTTT
TRBJ2-1 . TRBD2 TRBV4-1 CASSQRGAGSYNEQFF TGCGCCAGCAGCCAGCGGGGGGCAGGCTCCTACAATGAGCAGTTCTTC
TRBJ2-7 once . TRBV21-1 CASSNKGQASYEQYF TGTGCCAGCAGCAACAAGGGACAGGCTTCCTACGAGCAGTACTTC
TRBJ2-7 . . TRBV4-2 CASSPQENSYEQYF TGTGCCAGCAGCCCACAGGAGAACTCCTACGAGCAGTACTTC
TRBJ2-1 . . TRBV6-6 CASILEGNEQFF TGTGCCAGCATCCTCGAGGGGAATGAGCAGTTCTTC
TRBJ2-5 . TRBD2 TRBV28 CASSRSGRGQETQYF TGTGCCAGCAGTCGGAGCGGGAGGGGGCAAGAGACCCAGTACTTC
TRBJ2-1 . . TRBV25-1 CASSDPGRGPLYNEQFF TGTGCCAGCAGTGATCCGGGAAGGGGCCCCCTTTACAATGAGCAGTTCTTC
TRBJ2-7 . TRBD2 TRBV27 CASSLAGLAGPYEQYF TGTGCCAGCAGCCTTGCGGGACTAGCGGGTCCCTACGAGCAGTACTTC
TRBJ2-2 . TRBD1 TRBV5-1 CASSADRVNTGELFF TGCGCCAGCAGCGCCGACAGGGTGAACACCGGGGAGCTGTTTTTT
TRBJ1-5 once . TRBV19 CASSIATRGNQPQHF TGTGCCAGTAGTATAGCGACTCGGGGAAATCAGCCCCAGCATTTT
TRBJ2-7 . . TRBV6-1 CASSRRTDTYEQYF TGTGCCAGCAGTCGTAGGACCGATACCTACGAGCAGTACTTC
TRBJ2-7 . TRBD2 TRBV6-4 CASSLNSLAGAYEQYF TGTGCCAGCAGTCTCAATTCACTAGCGGGAGCCTACGAGCAGTACTTC
TRBJ2-7 . TRBD2 TRBV10-2 CASTGTSLKYEQYF TGCGCCAGCACCGGGACTAGCCTTAAGTACGAGCAGTACTTC
TRBJ1-3 . . TRBV25-1 CASSEGRLSGNTIYF TGTGCCAGCAGTGAAGGACGGCTCTCTGGAAACACCATATATTTT
TRBJ1-4 . . TRBV27 CASSLSGRGLGTNEKLFF TGTGCCAGCAGTTTATCTGGCAGGGGTTTGGGAACTAATGAAAAACTGTTTTTT
TRBJ2-7 . . TRBV18 CASSPILTSYEQYF TGTGCCAGCTCACCAATACTCACCTCCTACGAGCAGTACTTC